This TCR beta chain comes out of a study of blood T cell repertoires in COVID-19. This table comes from immunoSEQ multiplex PCR, and its TCRdb copy is limited to in-frame clones, with some not included. Of under 150,000 clones detected, under 85% appear once; the ten largest clones hold about 5.8%. Germline-derived CDR1 and CDR2 are LNHDA and SQIVND (reference sequence). The CDR3 totals 14 residues. After removal of 8 bases from V and 3 bases from J, the junction contained 6 bases not matched to a gene. The clonotype originates from a human donor in a cohort sampled during active COVID-19. The sequencing input was peripheral blood. This chain uses TRBV19 with TRBJ2-7; TRBD1 aligns across 11 bases. CDR3 nucleotide sequence: TGTGCCAGTGGTACCGGGACAGGGGGCTACGAGCAGTACTTC. Translation gives CASGTGTGGYEQYF.